The 10 T cell receptor beta chains below come from one sample, sequenced in a study of blood T cells in healthy people across ages. Combining a sample-barcoded 5' primer with a J-beta primer mix, a second PCR ran for roughly 7 to 11 cycles. TCRdb called the 5' RACE reads again in MiXCR, with one record for every CDR3 protein. Of 600,000 or so distinct CDR3 sequences listed, approximately 30% are singletons. Material: blood. The origin of the receptors is a woman of 80 years or more in good health.

The table lists this clonotype with many counts. The V gene is TRBV29-1, the J gene TRBJ1-2, with 8 bases fitting TRBD1. This CDR3 is built from 15 residues. J lost 6 bases, V lost 4 bases, and 13 bases had no gene match. Looked up from germline, CDR1 is SQVTM and CDR2 is ANQGSEA. CDR3 residues: CSVVDRGISVNGYTF. The CDR3 DNA reads TGCAGCGTTGTAGACAGGGGAATTTCGGTTAATGGCTACACCTTC.

This clonotype has just a few counts. It may be a read error: a sequence one base away is much more abundant. The gene calls are TRBV7-9 and TRBJ2-5; a weak D match, TRBD1 (6 bases). The CDR3 totals 17 residues. From germline, CDR1 is SEHNR and CDR2 FQNEAQ (reference sequence). V lost 7 bases, J lost 4 bases, and 25 bases lay in between. In DNA form, the CDR3 reads TGTGCCAGCATCTCACCGCCCCGGGGCAGGGGTGGAGAGACCCAGTACTTC. Translated, it gives CASISPPRGRGGETQYF.

The rearrangement joins TRBV10-3 to TRBJ1-2; maybe TRBD1 (6 bases). The V end lost 8 bases, the J end lost 5 bases, and 15 bases lay between the germline ends. The CDR3 is 13 residues long. CDR1 and CDR2 (germline): ENHRY, SYGVKD. The CDR3 coding sequence is TGTGCCATCGCCGGGGGCGCGAGTTATGGCTACACCTTC. Amino acids: CAIAGGASYGYTF.

The chain is built from TRBV12-3 or TRBV12-4 and TRBJ1-2; 8 bases align to TRBD1. The CDR3 extends over 13 amino acids. V gave up 6 bases and J gave up 8 bases; unmatched junction bases: 8. CDR3 protein: CASRGTGLGGYTF. The CDR3 bases are TGTGCCAGCAGAGGGACAGGTTTGGGAGGCTACACCTTC.

This clonotype was seen repeatedly, ten times or more. The chain combines TRBV15 with TRBJ2-7; D is undetermined. The CDR3 sequence is 12 residues long. Deletions cut 1 base from V and 7 bases from J, with 8 bases between. The germline V gene encodes CDR1 LNHNV and CDR2 YYDKDF (reference sequence). The CDR3 nucleotides are TGTGCCACCAGCAGAGCCACAATGGAGCAGTACTTC. It encodes CATSRATMEQYF.

This clonotype has at least ten counts. The chain combines TRBV14 with TRBJ2-7; D possibly corresponds to TRBD2 (6 bases). The CDR3 runs 15 residues. CDR1 and CDR2 (germline): SGHDN, FVKESK. The V gene lost 0 bases and the J gene lost 4 bases, with 13 bases spanning the gap. DNA for the CDR3: TGTGCCAGCAGCCAAGACAGTCTAGCGCATTACGAGCAGTACTTC. As protein: CASSQDSLAHYEQYF.

V usage is TRBV6-6 and J usage is TRBJ1-5, with 7 positions matching TRBD1. The ends lost 6 bases at V and 5 bases at J; junction bases unmatched: 13. Germline lookup yields CDR1 MNHNY and CDR2 SVGAGI (reference sequence). CDR3 length: 16 residues. DNA of the CDR3: TGTGCCAGCAGCCCAAGTCGACAGGGAGGGCATCAGCCCCAGCATTTT. Translation gives CASSPSRQGGHQPQHF.

Comments on this clonotype: This may arise from a read error, as a much more abundant clone is one base away. V and J are TRBV4-3 and TRBJ2-5, with D perhaps given as TRBD1 or TRBD2 (6 bases each). The CDR3 runs 16 residues. The germline V and J ends were trimmed by 0 bases and 11 bases, with 22 bases remaining between them. Germline assignment: CDR1 LGHNA and CDR2 YSLEER. For the CDR3, the DNA is TGCGCCAGCAGCCAAGAATGGGGGGCCGAAAACAATGAGCAGTACTTC. It codes for CASSQEWGAENNEQYF.

In its sample, this clonotype was seen many times. The CDR3 reads CANSRGGGTDTQYF. The CDR3 nucleotides are TGTGCCAACTCAAGGGGGGGGGGCACAGATACGCAGTATTTT. The V call is TRBV6-6, the J call TRBJ2-3, with a tentative D call TRBD2 (7 bases). In germline, CDR1 is MNHNY, CDR2 SVGAGI (reference sequence). V was shortened by 10 bases and J by 1 base, with 15 bases between the two germline ends. This CDR3 is built from 14 residues.

The V and J genes are TRBV28 and TRBJ2-7; D is perhaps TRBD2 (6 bases). V dropped 3 bases and J dropped 6 bases, with 12 bases sitting between them. Germline CDR1 is MDHEN and CDR2 is SYDVKM. This CDR3 has 13 residues. CDR3 residues: CASSFGGASEQYF. DNA for the CDR3: TGTGCCAGCAGTTTCGGCGGGGCGAGCGAGCAGTACTTC.